This is a list of T cell receptor beta chains from one sample in a study of T cells in Graves' hyperthyroidism and ophthalmopathy. TCRdb called the multiplex PCR reads again in MiXCR, with one record for every CDR3 protein. This table holds approximately 400,000 distinct CDR3 sequences, about a sixth found once. The sample was blood. These receptors were collected from a woman under 30 with Graves' hyperthyroidism. The CDR3 runs from the conserved cysteine through the conserved F or W. The D gene is left open where the match is weak. Only some rows state a clone size, as once, few, many or a class for expanded clones.

J: TRBJ1-1; D: .; V: TRBV5-1; size: many; DNA: TGCGCCAGCAGCTTTCGAGGGAGGCCCGACACTGAAGCTTTCTTT; CDR3: CASSFRGRPDTEAFF
J: TRBJ1-4; D: TRBD1; V: TRBV20-1; size: many; DNA: TGCAGTGCTAGGGAGGGGGACAGTCGGGGGGAAAAACTGTTTTTT; CDR3: CSAREGDSRGEKLFF
J: TRBJ2-6; D: TRBD2; V: TRBV20-1; size: .; DNA: TGCAGTGCTGAGGGGCTAGCGGGAGGCTCTGGGGCCAACGTCCTGACTTTC; CDR3: CSAEGLAGGSGANVLTF
J: TRBJ2-7; D: TRBD2; V: TRBV4-1; size: many; DNA: TGCGCCAGCAGCCAAAGGGAGGGCCGCTACGAGCAGTACTTC; CDR3: CASSQREGRYEQYF
J: TRBJ2-2; D: .; V: TRBV6-5; size: few; DNA: TGTGCCAGCAGTTTATATAGCACCGGGGAGCTGTTTTTT; CDR3: CASSLYSTGELFF
J: TRBJ1-5; D: .; V: TRBV6-1; size: many; DNA: TGTGCCAGCATTTTTGGGAGGGGTAGCAATCAGCCCCAGCATTTT; CDR3: CASIFGRGSNQPQHF
J: TRBJ2-7; D: TRBD1; V: TRBV25-1; size: .; DNA: TGTGCCAGCAGTCCCACCGGGACAGGGAAGGCCGAGCAGTACTTC; CDR3: CASSPTGTGKAEQYF
J: TRBJ1-2; D: .; V: TRBV6-1; size: .; DNA: TGTGCCAGCAGACCGCTTATCTTAGGGACGGCTAACTATGGCTACACCTTC; CDR3: CASRPLILGTANYGYTF
J: TRBJ2-5; D: .; V: TRBV20-1; size: .; DNA: TGCAGTGCTAGTATCAAGACCCAGTACTTC; CDR3: CSASIKTQYF
J: TRBJ1-6; D: TRBD1; V: TRBV20-1; size: many; DNA: TGCAGTGCTAGCCAACCGGGACAGGGGCCCCTCCACTTT; CDR3: CSASQPGQGPLHF
J: TRBJ2-1; D: TRBD2; V: TRBV19; size: few; DNA: TGTGCCAGTAGTACCGGACGGACTAGCGGGAGGACGAGCAATGAGCAGTTCTTC; CDR3: CASSTGRTSGRTSNEQFF
J: TRBJ2-3; D: TRBD2; V: TRBV7-2; size: few; DNA: TGTGCCAGCAGCCGCCCAGGGCGCGGGGGGCACCAGGGCACAGATACGCAGTATTTT; CDR3: CASSRPGRGGHQGTDTQYF
J: TRBJ2-3; D: .; V: TRBV24-1; size: .; DNA: TGTGCCACCAGTGATTTTCAGACAGATACGCAGTATTTT; CDR3: CATSDFQTDTQYF
J: TRBJ1-5; D: TRBD1; V: TRBV2; size: many; DNA: TGTGCCAGCAGAACGACAGGGCCGCAGCCCCAGCATTTT; CDR3: CASRTTGPQPQHF
J: TRBJ2-7; D: TRBD1; V: TRBV11-2; size: many; DNA: TGTGCCAGCAGCTTAGTTGGGACAGGGGGAGTCGAGCAGTACTTC; CDR3: CASSLVGTGGVEQYF
J: TRBJ2-1; D: TRBD1; V: TRBV6-1; size: many; DNA: TGTGCCAGCAGTTCCCACAGGGGGCTCTGGGATGAGCAGTTCTTC; CDR3: CASSSHRGLWDEQFF
J: TRBJ2-7; D: .; V: TRBV4-1; size: .; DNA: TGCGCCAGCAGCCCGGGGGGCTCCTCGGCCGAGCAGTACTTC; CDR3: CASSPGGSSAEQYF
J: TRBJ2-7; D: .; V: TRBV27; size: many; DNA: TGTGCCAGCAGTTTAGCCCCTACTAGTGCAGCCTACGAGCAGTACTTC; CDR3: CASSLAPTSAAYEQYF
J: TRBJ2-1; D: TRBD2; V: TRBV2; size: many; DNA: TGTGCCAGCACCAATGGTAGCGGGCTCTCCTCCTACAATGAGCAGTTCTTC; CDR3: CASTNGSGLSSYNEQFF
J: TRBJ2-1; D: TRBD2; V: TRBV19; size: once; DNA: TGTGCCAGTAGTATTGGTTCTAGCGGGTTCAATGAGCAGTTCTTC; CDR3: CASSIGSSGFNEQFF
J: TRBJ2-7; D: .; V: TRBV27; size: many; DNA: TGTGCCAGCAGTTTAGGAGGCCTCACCCCATTCTACGAGCAGTACTTC; CDR3: CASSLGGLTPFYEQYF
J: TRBJ2-7; D: .; V: TRBV27; size: .; DNA: TGTGCCAGCAGGCCTTATCGGGACCGAACCTACGAGCAGTACTTC; CDR3: CASRPYRDRTYEQYF
J: TRBJ1-1; D: .; V: TRBV11-2; size: many; DNA: TGTGCCAGCAGCTTAGTCGGGGGGGGAGGCACTGAAGCTTTCTTT; CDR3: CASSLVGGGGTEAFF
J: TRBJ1-5; D: .; V: TRBV20-1; size: few; DNA: TGCAGTGCTAGTGATCTCTTTAGCAATCAGCCCCAGCATTTT; CDR3: CSASDLFSNQPQHF
J: TRBJ2-3; D: TRBD2; V: TRBV7-9; size: many; DNA: TGTGCCAGCAGCTTAGATGCTAGCGGGAGGACAGATACGCAGTATTTT; CDR3: CASSLDASGRTDTQYF
J: TRBJ2-2; D: .; V: TRBV7-9; size: many; DNA: TGTGCCAGCAGCTTCGGACGGGGACCGGGGACCGGGGAGCTGTTTTTT; CDR3: CASSFGRGPGTGELFF
J: TRBJ2-3; D: .; V: TRBV7-3; size: many; DNA: TGTGCCAGCAGCTTCGAGGGGGGGGGTAGCTCTAGCACAGATACGCAGTATTTT; CDR3: CASSFEGGGSSSTDTQYF
J: TRBJ2-2; D: .; V: TRBV6-1; size: .; DNA: TGTGCCACCTCATGGACAGAGAACACCGGGGAGCTGTTTTTT; CDR3: CATSWTENTGELFF
J: TRBJ2-6; D: TRBD1; V: TRBV7-7; size: .; DNA: TGTGCTAGCAGCCTATGGGACAGGGGCCGGCCTGGGGCCAACGTCCTGACTTTC; CDR3: CASSLWDRGRPGANVLTF
J: TRBJ2-7; D: .; V: TRBV12-3/TRBV12-4; size: .; DNA: TGTGCCAGCAACTGGGACTCCTACGAGCAGTACTTC; CDR3: CASNWDSYEQYF
J: TRBJ1-1; D: TRBD1; V: TRBV6-9; size: few; DNA: TGTGCCAGCAGTTACACGACAGGGAGCATGAACACTGAAGCTTTCTTT; CDR3: CASSYTTGSMNTEAFF
J: TRBJ1-5; D: .; V: TRBV6-2/TRBV6-3; size: many; DNA: TGTGCCAGCAGCGGGCAGTCCTTCGGAGGTGATCAGCCCCAGCATTTT; CDR3: CASSGQSFGGDQPQHF
J: TRBJ1-3; D: .; V: TRBV7-2; size: .; DNA: TGTGCCAGCAGTTACCGAAACACCATATATTTT; CDR3: CASSYRNTIYF
J: TRBJ1-6; D: .; V: TRBV18; size: few; DNA: TGTGCCAGCTCACCGCTAGAGAGACACCCGAATTCACCCCTCCACTTT; CDR3: CASSPLERHPNSPLHF
J: TRBJ1-1; D: .; V: TRBV18; size: many; DNA: TGTGCCAGCTCACTGAACAGGGCGACGTACACTGAAGCTTTCTTT; CDR3: CASSLNRATYTEAFF
J: TRBJ2-7; D: .; V: TRBV5-1; size: many; DNA: TGTGCCAGCAGCTTAGATCGGTACGAGCAGTACTTC; CDR3: CASSLDRYEQYF
J: TRBJ1-1; D: TRBD1; V: TRBV27; size: medium-sized; DNA: TGTGCCAGCAGTTCACAGGGGCCCACTGAAGCTTTCTTT; CDR3: CASSSQGPTEAFF
J: TRBJ2-7; D: .; V: TRBV6-1; size: many; DNA: TGTGCCAGCAGTGAACCGGACAGTTCCTACGAGCAGTACTTC; CDR3: CASSEPDSSYEQYF
J: TRBJ2-7; D: TRBD1; V: TRBV5-1; size: many; DNA: TGCGCCAGCAGCTTCGGGACAGCCTCCTACGAGCAGTACTTC; CDR3: CASSFGTASYEQYF
J: TRBJ2-1; D: .; V: TRBV28; size: many; DNA: TGTGCCAGCAGCCTACTACCGGTAGGGGGGAATGAGCAGTTCTTC; CDR3: CASSLLPVGGNEQFF
J: TRBJ2-2; D: .; V: TRBV19; size: .; DNA: TGTGCCAGTAGTATAAGCCTTCTAAGGGTAAACACCGGGGAGCTGTTTTTT; CDR3: CASSISLLRVNTGELFF
J: TRBJ2-1; D: TRBD2; V: TRBV5-1; size: many; DNA: TGCGCCAGCCATACTAGCGGGAGAAACAATGAGCAGTTCTTC; CDR3: CASHTSGRNNEQFF